The 5 T cell receptor beta chains in this list originate from one sample, sequenced in a study of identical twins. From the 5' RACE reads, TCRdb called clonotypes with MiXCR, one entry per CDR3 protein. In the table there are under 350,000 distinct CDR3 sequences, just under 9.5% of which are singletons. The data were also submitted as part of a second study, on yellow fever vaccine responses in identical twins.

The material sequenced was CD8+ T cells sorted from blood. These receptor sequences come from a woman aged 18-35 years in good health.

There are a few counts of this clonotype. The J gene is TRBJ2-5, the V gene TRBV5-1; possibly TRBD1 for D (6 bases). CDR1 and CDR2 from the germline V gene are SGHRS and YFSETQ. This CDR3 has 13 amino acids. Trimming cost V 5 bases and J 6 bases, with 14 bases left between them. In DNA, the CDR3 is TGCGCCAGCAGGGGGGCAGGCGCCCAGACCCAGTACTTC. Amino acid sequence: CASRGAGAQTQYF.

This clonotype was detected many times. The chain carries TRBV10-3 and TRBJ2-7; unclear D gene. The germline V gene encodes CDR1 ENHRY and CDR2 SYGVKD. This CDR3 spans 14 amino acids. Trimming removed 7 bases from V and 1 base from J, with 14 bases in between. CDR3 region: CAIKGGAGSYEQYF. DNA of the CDR3: TGTGCCATCAAAGGTGGCGCTGGGTCCTACGAGCAGTACTTC.

This clonotype was seen ten or more times. The chain couples TRBV4-2 to TRBJ2-2, with 7 bases fitting TRBD1. The length of the CDR3 is 15 residues. The germline V gene encodes CDR1 LGHNA and CDR2 YNFKEQ. V gave up 4 bases and J gave up 1 base; unmatched junction bases: 3. CDR3 nucleotides: TGTGCCAGCAGCCTTCGGACAGGGAACACCGGGGAGCTGTTTTTT. Its translation is CASSLRTGNTGELFF.

The chain has TRBV29-1 and TRBJ2-1; tentatively, D is TRBD1 or TRBD2 (5 bases each). The germline V and J ends were trimmed by 5 bases and 10 bases, with 18 bases remaining between them. Germline V gives CDR1 SQVTM, CDR2 ANQGSEA. CDR3 size: 13 residues. The CDR3 here is CSVRPGTPGEQFF. In DNA form, the CDR3 reads TGCAGCGTTCGTCCCGGGACCCCAGGGGAGCAGTTCTTC.

This rearrangement joins TRBV20-1 to TRBJ1-2; D gene unclear. The ends were cut back, 1 base at V and 3 bases at J, with 6 bases in the middle. Germline CDR1 and CDR2: DFQATT and SNEGSKA (reference sequence). The CDR3 covers 12 residues. The CDR3 region has the DNA TGCAGTGCTAGAGTTTTTGACTATGGCTACACCTTC. Translated: CSARVFDYGYTF.